A selection of T cell receptor beta chains follows, all from one sample in a study of blood T cell repertoires in COVID-19. This table comes from immunoSEQ multiplex PCR, and its TCRdb copy is limited to in-frame clones, with some not included. The sample lists just under 350,000 clones, over 70% seen once, with 2.5% to 3% in the top ten. The sequencing input was peripheral blood. The receptors shown here come from a man aged 30 to 45 with active or convalescent COVID-19. Each CDR3 is given with its conserved first and last residue. A D gene is named only where the DNA matches it firmly. Clone size, where shown, is once, few, many, or a class for clones that have expanded.

j_gene | d_gene | abundance | v_gene | CDR3nt | CDR3aa
TRBJ2-3 | TRBD1 | NA | TRBV24-1 | TGTGCCACCAGTGGGGACAGATCCGGCACAGATACGCAGTATTTT | CATSGDRSGTDTQYF
TRBJ2-7 | NA | once | TRBV7-2 | TGTGCCAGCAGCTTTGTATCCTACGAGCAGTACTTC | CASSFVSYEQYF
TRBJ2-1 | NA | once | TRBV25-1 | TGTGCCAGCAGTGAAACAGAGCAGTTCTTC | CASSETEQFF
TRBJ2-1 | TRBD2 | NA | TRBV7-3 | TGTGCCAGCAGCTTAAGCGGTACTAGCGGGAGGGGGAATGAGCAGTTCTTC | CASSLSGTSGRGNEQFF
TRBJ2-2 | TRBD2 | NA | TRBV18 | TGTGCCAGCTCACCTCCGGCGGGAGGTGGCGGGGAGCTGTTTTTT | CASSPPAGGGGELFF
TRBJ1-4 | TRBD1 | NA | TRBV7-2 | TGTGCCAGCAGCATAACAGGGGAGGTGTGGGATGAAAAACTGTTTTTT | CASSITGEVWDEKLFF
TRBJ2-7 | NA | NA | TRBV9 | TGTGCCAGCAGCTCCAGACAGGCCTCCTACGAGCAGTACTTC | CASSSRQASYEQYF
TRBJ1-2 | TRBD1 | NA | TRBV6-5 | TGTGCCAGCAGTCAAACACAGGGGACATATGGCTACACCTTC | CASSQTQGTYGYTF
TRBJ2-5 | NA | once | TRBV11-2 | TGTGCCAGCAGCGTCAGGGTGGTGGATCAAGAGACCCAGTACTTC | CASSVRVVDQETQYF
TRBJ2-2 | TRBD1 | NA | TRBV7-6 | TGTGCCAGCAGCTTAGCTGCAGGACAGGGGTTTGCCGGGGAGCTGTTTTTT | CASSLAAGQGFAGELFF
TRBJ1-1 | NA | once | TRBV12-3/TRBV12-4 | TGTGCCAGCAGTCGGACTGAAGCTTTCTTT | CASSRTEAFF
TRBJ1-1 | NA | NA | TRBV29-1 | TGCAGCGACCACCAGGGAGGGCGCGCTGAAGCTTTCTTT | CSDHQGGRAEAFF
TRBJ2-7 | TRBD2 | NA | TRBV3-1/TRBV3-2 | TGTGCCAGCAGCCAAGATGGGAGCGGCGGGGGTGAGCAGTACTTC | CASSQDGSGGGEQYF
TRBJ1-1 | NA | NA | TRBV11-2 | TGTGCCAGCAGCTTACAGGCGTTCGACACTGAAGCTTTCTTT | CASSLQAFDTEAFF
TRBJ2-1 | NA | NA | TRBV11-3 | TGTGCCAGCAGCGAAGAGCTACTCTCCTACAATGAGCAGTTCTTC | CASSEELLSYNEQFF
TRBJ1-1 | NA | NA | TRBV28 | TGTGCCAGCACCTTAAACACTGAAGCTTTCTTT | CASTLNTEAFF
TRBJ2-1 | TRBD2 | NA | TRBV18 | TGTGCCAGCTCACCTTCTAGCGGGAATTACAATGAGCAGTTCTTC | CASSPSSGNYNEQFF
TRBJ2-3 | TRBD2 | NA | TRBV2 | TGTGCCAGCAGTGGGGGACTAGTCCTAACAGATACGCAGTATTTT | CASSGGLVLTDTQYF
TRBJ2-1 | NA | NA | TRBV10-3 | TGTGCCATCAGTGAGTCAGGGGGGGGCCGTAGGTCCTACAATGAGCAGTTCTTC | CAISESGGGRRSYNEQFF
TRBJ2-5 | TRBD2 | NA | TRBV30 | TGTGCCTGGAGCTATCGGACTAGCCCCAGGACCCAGTACTTC | CAWSYRTSPRTQYF
TRBJ1-6 | NA | NA | TRBV6-5 | TGTGCCAGCAATCTCGCCGGCTCCTATAATTCACCCCTCCACTTT | CASNLAGSYNSPLHF
TRBJ1-2 | TRBD1 | NA | TRBV19 | TGTGCCAGTAGTACCGGAGACAGGGATGGCTACACCTTC | CASSTGDRDGYTF
TRBJ2-5 | NA | NA | TRBV5-1 | TGCGCCAGCAGCTTCCCACCCACAGGGCCCGAGACCCAGTACTTC | CASSFPPTGPETQYF
TRBJ2-4 | NA | NA | TRBV19 | TGTGCCAGTAGTATAGCAGGGCACATTCAGTACTTC | CASSIAGHIQYF
TRBJ1-2 | NA | NA | TRBV5-4 | TGTGCCAGCAGCTTGGATAATTCTAACTATGGCTACACCTTC | CASSLDNSNYGYTF
TRBJ1-2 | NA | NA | TRBV7-2 | TGTGCCAGCAGCTCCGTGGCAGGAACTAACTATGGCTACACCTTC | CASSSVAGTNYGYTF
TRBJ1-4 | NA | NA | TRBV5-5 | TGTGCCAGCAGCCCTAGGGGGGGGCCTAATGAAAAACTGTTTTTT | CASSPRGGPNEKLFF
TRBJ2-3 | NA | NA | TRBV29-1 | TGCAGCGTTGAGGAGGGGAGCACAGATACGCAGTATTTT | CSVEEGSTDTQYF
TRBJ2-1 | TRBD2 | NA | TRBV24-1 | TGTGCCACCAGTGATCCTAGCGGGAGTGAGCAGTTCTTC | CATSDPSGSEQFF
TRBJ1-3 | NA | once | TRBV5-1 | TGCGCCAGCAGCGGTAACGGGGACTCTGGAAACACCATATATTTT | CASSGNGDSGNTIYF
TRBJ1-2 | NA | NA | TRBV18 | TGTGCCAGCTCACCACCCCCAGGGGAATATGGCTACACCTTC | CASSPPPGEYGYTF
TRBJ2-5 | TRBD2 | once | TRBV19 | TGTGCCAGTAGTATCCTACTAGCGGGAGGGCCCGACCAAGAGACCCAGTACTTC | CASSILLAGGPDQETQYF
TRBJ2-2 | TRBD1 | NA | TRBV9 | TGTGCCAGCAGCGTAGAGTGGACAGGGACCGGGGAGCTGTTTTTT | CASSVEWTGTGELFF
TRBJ1-2 | NA | NA | TRBV6-5 | TGTGCCAGCAGAGCTACAGGGTCCGACTATGGCTACACCTTC | CASRATGSDYGYTF
TRBJ2-3 | TRBD2 | NA | TRBV19 | TGTGCCAGTAGTATAAGGGGACTAGCGGGAGCCTACACAGATACGCAGTATTTT | CASSIRGLAGAYTDTQYF
TRBJ1-3 | NA | NA | TRBV19 | TGTGCCACCCGGGAGCGCTCTGGAAACACCATATATTTT | CATRERSGNTIYF
TRBJ2-3 | TRBD2 | NA | TRBV5-1 | TGCGCCAGCAGCTTGGGGGCTAGCGGGGGCACAGATACGCAGTATTTT | CASSLGASGGTDTQYF
TRBJ2-5 | NA | NA | TRBV30 | TGTGCCTGGAGGCGCGGGCAAGAGACCCAGTACTTC | CAWRRGQETQYF
TRBJ1-1 | NA | NA | TRBV5-1 | TGCGCCAGCAGCTTCCCCTCGGGGGGTGACACTGAAGCTTTCTTT | CASSFPSGGDTEAFF
TRBJ1-6 | TRBD1 | NA | TRBV19 | TGTGCCAGTAGTATAGTCCCCGGACAGGGTGGAATTTCACCCCTCCACTTT | CASSIVPGQGGISPLHF
TRBJ2-5 | NA | NA | TRBV5-1 | TGCGCCAGCAGCTTTGGGATCAAGGGTCAGGGCCAAGAGACCCAGTACTTC | CASSFGIKGQGQETQYF
TRBJ2-5 | TRBD2 | NA | TRBV7-6 | TGTGCCAGCAGCACGACTAGCGGGATTGAGTGGGAGACCCAGTACTTC | CASSTTSGIEWETQYF
TRBJ1-2 | NA | NA | TRBV4-2 | TGTGCCAGCAGCCGAGAGCGACAGGCCCACTATGGCTACACCTTC | CASSRERQAHYGYTF
TRBJ1-1 | NA | NA | TRBV12-5 | TGTGCTAGTGGTCGGGGTGACACTGAAGCTTTCTTT | CASGRGDTEAFF
TRBJ2-7 | NA | NA | TRBV9 | TGTGCCAGCAGCGTAGAACCCCTGGACTGGAGCTCCTACGAGCAGTACTTC | CASSVEPLDWSSYEQYF
TRBJ2-7 | TRBD2 | NA | TRBV28 | TGTGCCAGCAGTTTGGCGGGAGTTCTCTACGAGCAGTACTTC | CASSLAGVLYEQYF
TRBJ2-7 | NA | NA | TRBV6-5 | TGTGCCAGCAGTAACGGGGTTCTAGACTCCTACGAGCAGTACTTC | CASSNGVLDSYEQYF
TRBJ2-3 | TRBD2 | NA | TRBV30 | TGTGCCTGGCAGACGTCTAGCGGATTAGATACGCAGTATTTT | CAWQTSSGLDTQYF
TRBJ2-1 | NA | NA | TRBV2 | TGTGCCAGCAGTGAGAGAAACTACAATGAGCAGTTCTTC | CASSERNYNEQFF
TRBJ2-3 | NA | NA | TRBV19 | TGTGCCAGTAGGGACTGGAGAGGCGATACGCAGTATTTT | CASRDWRGDTQYF
TRBJ2-2 | NA | NA | TRBV12-3/TRBV12-4 | TGTGCCAGCAGTCCTCGGACCGGGGAGCTGTTTTTT | CASSPRTGELFF
TRBJ2-2 | TRBD1 | few | TRBV9 | TGTGCCAGCAGCTTGCCTCAGGGGGTGGTCACCGGGGAGCTGTTTTTT | CASSLPQGVVTGELFF
TRBJ1-2 | NA | NA | TRBV7-2 | TGTGCCAGCAGCTTAAGGTCTGGGAGGCGAGATGGCTACACCTTC | CASSLRSGRRDGYTF
TRBJ1-4 | NA | NA | TRBV19 | TGTGCCAGTAGTCATCGGGGGGAGAATGAAAAACTGTTTTTT | CASSHRGENEKLFF